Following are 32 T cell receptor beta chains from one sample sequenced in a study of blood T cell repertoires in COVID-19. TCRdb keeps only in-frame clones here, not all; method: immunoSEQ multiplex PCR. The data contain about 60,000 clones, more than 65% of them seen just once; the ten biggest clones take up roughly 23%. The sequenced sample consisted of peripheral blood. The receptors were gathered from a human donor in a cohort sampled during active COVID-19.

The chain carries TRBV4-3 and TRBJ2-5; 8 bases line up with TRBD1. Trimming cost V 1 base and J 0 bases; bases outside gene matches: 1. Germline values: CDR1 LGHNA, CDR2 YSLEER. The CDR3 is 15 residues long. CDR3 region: CASSQGQGYQETQYF. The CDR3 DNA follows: TGCGCCAGCAGCCAAGGACAGGGGTACCAAGAGACCCAGTACTTC.

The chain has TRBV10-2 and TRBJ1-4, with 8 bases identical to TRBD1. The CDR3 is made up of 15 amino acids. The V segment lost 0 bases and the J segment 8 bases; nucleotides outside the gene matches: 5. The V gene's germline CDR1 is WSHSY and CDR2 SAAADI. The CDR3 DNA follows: TGCGCCAGCAGTGAGTCTGGACAGGGACTAGAAAAACTGTTTTTT. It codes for CASSESGQGLEKLFF.

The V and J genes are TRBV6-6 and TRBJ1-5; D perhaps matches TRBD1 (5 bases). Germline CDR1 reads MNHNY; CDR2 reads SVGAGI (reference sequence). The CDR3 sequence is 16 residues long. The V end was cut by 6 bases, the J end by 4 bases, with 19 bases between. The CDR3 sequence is CASSTVFSGGNQPQHF. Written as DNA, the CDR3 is TGTGCCAGCAGCACCGTCTTTTCCGGGGGGAATCAGCCCCAGCATTTT.

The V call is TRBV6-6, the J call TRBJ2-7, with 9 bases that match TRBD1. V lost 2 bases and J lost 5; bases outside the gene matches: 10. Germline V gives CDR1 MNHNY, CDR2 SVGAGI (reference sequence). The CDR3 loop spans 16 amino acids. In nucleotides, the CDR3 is TGTGCCAGCAGTTACGGTCCGGGACAGGGTATCGACGAGCAGTACTTC. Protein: CASSYGPGQGIDEQYF.

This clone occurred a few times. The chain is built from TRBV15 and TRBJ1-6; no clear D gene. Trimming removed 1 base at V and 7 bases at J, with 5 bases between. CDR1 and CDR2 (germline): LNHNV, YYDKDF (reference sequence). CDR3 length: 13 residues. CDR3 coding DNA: TGTGCCACCAGCAGAGCTGCGAATTCACCCCTCCACTTT. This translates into CATSRAANSPLHF.

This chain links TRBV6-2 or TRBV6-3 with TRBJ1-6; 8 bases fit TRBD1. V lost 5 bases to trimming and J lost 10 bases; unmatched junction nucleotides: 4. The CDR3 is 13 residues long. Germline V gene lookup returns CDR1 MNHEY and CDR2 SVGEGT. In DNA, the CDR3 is TGTGCCAGCAGTCGACAGGGGAAATCACCCCTCCACTTT. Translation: CASSRQGKSPLHF.

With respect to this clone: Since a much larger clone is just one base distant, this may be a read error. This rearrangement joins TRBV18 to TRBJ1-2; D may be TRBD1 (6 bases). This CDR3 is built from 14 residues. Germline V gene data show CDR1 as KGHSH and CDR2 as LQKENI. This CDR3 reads CAGSPSTTGHGYTF. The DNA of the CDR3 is TGTGCCGGCTCACCATCAACTACAGGGCATGGCTACACCTTC.

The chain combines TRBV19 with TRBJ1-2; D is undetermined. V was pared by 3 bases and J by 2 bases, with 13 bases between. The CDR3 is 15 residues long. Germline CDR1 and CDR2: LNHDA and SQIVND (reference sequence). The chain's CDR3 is CASSIATSRNYGYTF. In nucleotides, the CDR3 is TGTGCCAGTAGTATCGCAACATCCAGAAACTATGGCTACACCTTC.

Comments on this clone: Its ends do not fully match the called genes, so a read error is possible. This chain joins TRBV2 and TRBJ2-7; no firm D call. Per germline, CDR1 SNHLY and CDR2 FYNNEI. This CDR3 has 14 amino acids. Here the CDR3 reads CASSELGFGVPSLF. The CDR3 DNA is TGTGCCAGCAGTGAATTGGGCTTTGGCGTCCCTTCCCTTTTC.

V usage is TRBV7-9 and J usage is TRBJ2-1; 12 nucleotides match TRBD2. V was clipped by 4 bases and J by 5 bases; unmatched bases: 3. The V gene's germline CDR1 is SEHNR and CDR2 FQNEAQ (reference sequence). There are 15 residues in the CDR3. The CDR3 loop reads CASSSPSGGDNEQFF. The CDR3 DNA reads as TGTGCCAGCAGCTCACCTAGCGGGGGGGACAATGAGCAGTTCTTC.

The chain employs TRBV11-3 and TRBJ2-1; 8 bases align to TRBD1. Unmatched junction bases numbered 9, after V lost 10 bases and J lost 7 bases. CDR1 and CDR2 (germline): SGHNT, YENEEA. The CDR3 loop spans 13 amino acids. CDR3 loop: CATSGQGNNEQFF. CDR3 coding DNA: TGTGCCACCTCCGGACAGGGCAATAATGAGCAGTTCTTC.

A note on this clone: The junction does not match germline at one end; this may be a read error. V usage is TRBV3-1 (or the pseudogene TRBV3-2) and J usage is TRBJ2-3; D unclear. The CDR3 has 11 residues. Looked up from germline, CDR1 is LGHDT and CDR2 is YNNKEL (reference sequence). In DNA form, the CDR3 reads TGTGCCAGCAGCCAGGTTGATAGGCAGTATTTT. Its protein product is CASSQVDRQYF.

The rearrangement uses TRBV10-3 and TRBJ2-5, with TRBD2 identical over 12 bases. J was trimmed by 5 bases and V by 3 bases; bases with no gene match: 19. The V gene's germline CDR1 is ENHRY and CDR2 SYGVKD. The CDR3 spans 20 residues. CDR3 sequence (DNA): TGTGCCATCAGTGATTCCCGCGAGGAGCCACTAGCGGGGGGAGGTGAGACCCAGTACTTC. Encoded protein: CAISDSREEPLAGGGETQYF.

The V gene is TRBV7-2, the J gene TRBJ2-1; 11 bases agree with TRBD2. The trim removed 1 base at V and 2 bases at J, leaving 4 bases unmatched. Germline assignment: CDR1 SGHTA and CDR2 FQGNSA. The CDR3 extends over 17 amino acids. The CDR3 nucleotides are TGTGCCAGCAGCTTAGATGGGACTAGCGGAGCCTACAATGAGCAGTTCTTC. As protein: CASSLDGTSGAYNEQFF.

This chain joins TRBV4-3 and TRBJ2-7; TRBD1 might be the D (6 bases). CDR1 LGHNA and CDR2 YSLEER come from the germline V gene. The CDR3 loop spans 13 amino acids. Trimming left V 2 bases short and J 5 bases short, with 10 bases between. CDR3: CASSQLPGDEQYF. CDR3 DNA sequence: TGCGCCAGCAGCCAACTACCAGGGGACGAGCAGTACTTC.

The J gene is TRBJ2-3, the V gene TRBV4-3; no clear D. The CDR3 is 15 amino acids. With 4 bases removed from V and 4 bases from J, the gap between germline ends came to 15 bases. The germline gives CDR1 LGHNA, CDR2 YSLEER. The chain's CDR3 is CASSLGRFGADTQYF. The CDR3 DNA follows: TGCGCCAGCAGCCTCGGTAGGTTCGGAGCAGATACGCAGTATTTT.

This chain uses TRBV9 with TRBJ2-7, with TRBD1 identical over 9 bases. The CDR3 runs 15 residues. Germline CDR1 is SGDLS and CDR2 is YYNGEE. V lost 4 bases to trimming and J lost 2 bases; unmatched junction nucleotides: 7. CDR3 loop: CASSPGDRATYEQYF. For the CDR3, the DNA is TGTGCCAGCAGCCCCGGGGACAGGGCGACCTACGAGCAGTACTTC. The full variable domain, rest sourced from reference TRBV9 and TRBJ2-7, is DSGVTQTPKHLITATGQRVTLRCSPRSGDLSVYWYQQSLDQGLQFLIQYYNGEERAKGNILERFSAQQFPDLHSELNLSSLELGDSALYFCASSPGDRATYEQYFGPGTRLTVT.

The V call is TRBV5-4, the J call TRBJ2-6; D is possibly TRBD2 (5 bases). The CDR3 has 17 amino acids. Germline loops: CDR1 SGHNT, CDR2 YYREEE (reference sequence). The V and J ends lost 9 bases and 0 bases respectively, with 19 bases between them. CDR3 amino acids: CATELRSASSGANVLTF. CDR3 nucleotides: TGTGCCACCGAACTCCGTAGCGCGTCCTCTGGGGCCAACGTCCTGACTTTC.

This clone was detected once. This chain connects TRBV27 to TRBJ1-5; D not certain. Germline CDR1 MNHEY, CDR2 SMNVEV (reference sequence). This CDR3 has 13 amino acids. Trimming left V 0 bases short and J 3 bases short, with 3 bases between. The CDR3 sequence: CASSLSYNQPQHF. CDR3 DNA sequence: TGTGCCAGCAGTTTATCGTACAATCAGCCCCAGCATTTT.

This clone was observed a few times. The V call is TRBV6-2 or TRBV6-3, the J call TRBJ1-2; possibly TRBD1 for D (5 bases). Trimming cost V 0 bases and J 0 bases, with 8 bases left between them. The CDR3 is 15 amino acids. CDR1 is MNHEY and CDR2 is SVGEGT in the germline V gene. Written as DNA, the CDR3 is TGTGCCAGCAGTTACTCGGGGCTGTCTAACTATGGCTACACCTTC. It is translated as CASSYSGLSNYGYTF.

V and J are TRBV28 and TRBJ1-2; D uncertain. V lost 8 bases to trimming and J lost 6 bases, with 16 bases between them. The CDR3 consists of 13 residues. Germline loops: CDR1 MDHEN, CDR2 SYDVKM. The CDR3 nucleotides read TGTGCCAGCGGGAGGGTGAGGTGGGATGGCTACACCTTC. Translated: CASGRVRWDGYTF.

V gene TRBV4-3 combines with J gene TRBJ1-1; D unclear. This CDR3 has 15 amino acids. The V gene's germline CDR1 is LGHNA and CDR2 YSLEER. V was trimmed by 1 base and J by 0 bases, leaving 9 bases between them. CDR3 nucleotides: TGCGCCAGCAGCCAAGGACAAGGTATGAACACTGAAGCTTTCTTT. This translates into CASSQGQGMNTEAFF.

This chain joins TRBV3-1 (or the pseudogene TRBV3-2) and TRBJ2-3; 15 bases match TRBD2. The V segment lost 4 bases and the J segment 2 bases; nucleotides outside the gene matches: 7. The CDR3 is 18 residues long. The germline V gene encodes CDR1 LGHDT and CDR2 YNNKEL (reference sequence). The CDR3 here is CASSPPGLAGGLTDTQYF. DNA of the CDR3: TGTGCCAGCAGCCCTCCGGGACTAGCGGGAGGCCTCACAGATACGCAGTATTTT.

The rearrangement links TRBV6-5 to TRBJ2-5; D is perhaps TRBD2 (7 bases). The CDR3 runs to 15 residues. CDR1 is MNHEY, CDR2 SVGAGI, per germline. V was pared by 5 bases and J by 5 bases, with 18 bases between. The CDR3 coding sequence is TGTGCCAGCAGTCTCCGGGGGGCTCAGGGGGAGACCCAGTACTTC. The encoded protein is CASSLRGAQGETQYF.

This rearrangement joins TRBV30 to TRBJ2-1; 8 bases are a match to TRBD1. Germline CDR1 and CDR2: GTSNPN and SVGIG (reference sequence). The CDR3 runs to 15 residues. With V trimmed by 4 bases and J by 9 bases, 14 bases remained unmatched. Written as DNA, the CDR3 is TGTGCCTGGACCGACCGGGCAGGGGGCTGGAGTGAGCAGTTCTTC. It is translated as CAWTDRAGGWSEQFF. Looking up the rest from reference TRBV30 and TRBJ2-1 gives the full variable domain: SQTIHQWPATLVQPVGSPLSLECTVEGTSNPNLYWYRQAAGRGLQLLFYSVGIGQISSEVPQNLSASRPQDRQFILSSKKLLLSDSGFYLCAWTDRAGGWSEQFFGPGTRLTVL.

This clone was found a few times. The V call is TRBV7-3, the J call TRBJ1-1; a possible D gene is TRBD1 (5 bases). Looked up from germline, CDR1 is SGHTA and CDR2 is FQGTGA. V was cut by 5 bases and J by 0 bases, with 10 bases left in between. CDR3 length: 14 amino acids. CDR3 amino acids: CASSLTVMNTEAFF. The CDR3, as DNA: TGTGCCAGCAGCCTGACAGTGATGAACACTGAAGCTTTCTTT.

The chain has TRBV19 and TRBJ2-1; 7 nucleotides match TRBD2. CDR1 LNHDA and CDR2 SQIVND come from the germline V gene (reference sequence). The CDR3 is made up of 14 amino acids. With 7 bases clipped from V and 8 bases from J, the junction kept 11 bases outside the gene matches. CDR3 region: CASNLPGGEYEQFF. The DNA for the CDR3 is TGTGCCAGTAATCTTCCGGGAGGAGAGTATGAGCAGTTCTTC.

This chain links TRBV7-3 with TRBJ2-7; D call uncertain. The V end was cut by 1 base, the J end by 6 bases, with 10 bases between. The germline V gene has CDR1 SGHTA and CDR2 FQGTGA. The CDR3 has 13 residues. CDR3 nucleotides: TGTGCCAGCAGCTTAAGAAGCTCCCGCGAGCAGTACTTC. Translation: CASSLRSSREQYF.

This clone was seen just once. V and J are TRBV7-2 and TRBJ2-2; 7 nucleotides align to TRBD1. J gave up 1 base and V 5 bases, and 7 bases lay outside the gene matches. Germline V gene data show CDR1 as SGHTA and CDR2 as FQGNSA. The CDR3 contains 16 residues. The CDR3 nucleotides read TGTGCCAGCAGCCCCCCACGGACAGGGAACACCGGGGAGCTGTTTTTT. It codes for CASSPPRTGNTGELFF.

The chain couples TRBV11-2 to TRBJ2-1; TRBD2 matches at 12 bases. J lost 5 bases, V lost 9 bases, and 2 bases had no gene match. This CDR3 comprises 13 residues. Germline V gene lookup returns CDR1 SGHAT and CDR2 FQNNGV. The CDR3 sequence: CASGLAGNNEQFF. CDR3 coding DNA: TGTGCCAGTGGACTAGCGGGGAACAATGAGCAGTTCTTC.

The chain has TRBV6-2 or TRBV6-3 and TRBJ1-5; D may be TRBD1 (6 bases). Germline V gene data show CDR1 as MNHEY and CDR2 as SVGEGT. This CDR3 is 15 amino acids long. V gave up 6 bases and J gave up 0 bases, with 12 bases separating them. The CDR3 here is CASSLDSFSNQPQHF. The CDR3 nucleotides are TGTGCCAGCAGCCTGGACAGTTTTAGCAATCAGCCCCAGCATTTT.

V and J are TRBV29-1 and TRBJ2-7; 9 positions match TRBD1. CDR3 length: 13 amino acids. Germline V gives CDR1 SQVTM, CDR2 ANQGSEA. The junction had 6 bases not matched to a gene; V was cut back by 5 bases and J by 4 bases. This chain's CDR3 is CSVRQGGLYEQYF. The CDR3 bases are TGCAGCGTTAGACAGGGGGGTTTATACGAGCAGTACTTC.